This T cell receptor (beta chain) is drawn from a study of blood T cell repertoires in COVID-19 (dated by TCRdb to 2018 to 2020). Regarding the research as a whole: Samples from collaborators originated in the United States, Italy and Spain and spanned both the acute and convalescent phases of COVID-19. The repertoires were released in a freely available public database intended as a resource for research on the immune response to SARS-CoV-2. Samples came from the ongoing ImmuneRACE study (first 160 participants) plus 1,254 subjects from 6 global collaborators. Where HLA class I and class II types were available, the types were taken from metadata supplied by the sample provider, not from assay-based typing. Deeply sampled blood TCRbeta repertoires from subjects exposed to, actively infected with, or recovered from COVID-19 were included in the dataset. Nearly every sample came with metadata listing a de-identified subject ID, COVID-19 status, age in years and sex. The prospective study material was composed of cDNA or gDNA derived from T cells, B-cell-depleted T cells, or PBMCs. Findings and caveats that apply to the study as a whole: The amount of clinical and demographic metadata varied by source and participant and was provided uncurated.

Sequences SNHLY (CDR1) and FYNNEI (CDR2) are obtained from the germline V gene. The CDR3, from cysteine to phenylalanine, totals 12 residues. CDR3 DNA only is kept here, 36 bases in frame from base 1. At the junction V is shortened by 5 bases and J by 5 bases, with 9 bases in between. TCRbeta CDR3 regions were amplified from genomic DNA using the immunoSEQ Assay, a bias-controlled multiplex PCR. Under the source paper's analysis protocol: The number of nucleated cells in each sample was estimated by amplification of reference gene primers within the assay. To quantify the absolute abundance of each unique TCRbeta CDR3 rearrangement, sequence reads were collapsed and filtered. Productive Simpson clonality was computed per sample as the square root of Simpson's diversity index over productive rearrangements. The immuneACCESS repertoire file appears here via TCRdb, limited to in-frame rearrangements. These files lack a portion of the clones; in checked studies, under half of the deficit traces to unresolved V genes, and the cause of the others is not known. That table is the source of V, J and clone size, and D and trimming were worked out from the DNA. The table for this sample lists 150,000 to 200,000 clones; 70% to 90% of them were counted only once. Approximately 8% of the sample is taken by the ten largest.

One collaborating source in Seattle enrolled patients during active infection and followed them longitudinally through the course of disease. Each collaborating institution followed its own protocols to collect whole blood in K2EDTA tubes. For TCRbeta analysis, collaborators shipped samples as frozen whole blood, isolated PBMCs, or DNA extracted from either of those sample types. With regard to this clone: No antigen is known for it. Per-nucleotide qualities are absent, and no much larger clonotype sits a single base away.

Sequencing was performed on peripheral blood. The clonotype was recovered from a woman aged 80 or older with COVID-19, enrolled during active disease. The sequence links TRBV2 to TRBJ1-1; the D gene cannot be named for sure. CDR3 protein: CASSNTGTEAFF. The sequenced DNA: TGTGCCAGCAGTAACACCGGGACTGAAGCTTTCTTT.